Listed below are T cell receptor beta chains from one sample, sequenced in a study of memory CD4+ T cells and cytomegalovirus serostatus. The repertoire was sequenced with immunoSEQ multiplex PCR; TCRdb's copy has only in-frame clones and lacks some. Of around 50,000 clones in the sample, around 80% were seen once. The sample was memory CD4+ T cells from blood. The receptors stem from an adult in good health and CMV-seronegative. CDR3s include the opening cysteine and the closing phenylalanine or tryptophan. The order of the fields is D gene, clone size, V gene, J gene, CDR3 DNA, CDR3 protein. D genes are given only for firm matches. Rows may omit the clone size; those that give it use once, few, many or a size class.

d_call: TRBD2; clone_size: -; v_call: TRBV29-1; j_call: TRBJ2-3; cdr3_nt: TGCAGCGTTGAAGGGCTAGCGGGTGACTATAGCACAGATACGCAGTATTTT; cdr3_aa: CSVEGLAGDYSTDTQYF
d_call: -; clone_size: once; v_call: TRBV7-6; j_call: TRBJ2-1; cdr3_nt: TGTGCCAGCAGCTTAATTGACAATGAGCAGTTCTTC; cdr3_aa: CASSLIDNEQFF
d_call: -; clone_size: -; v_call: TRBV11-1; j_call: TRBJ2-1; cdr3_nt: TGTGCCAGCAGCTTAGTAGCGGCCCGCCCCGATGAGCAGTTCTTC; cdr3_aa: CASSLVAARPDEQFF
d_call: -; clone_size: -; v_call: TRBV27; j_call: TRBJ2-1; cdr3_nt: TGTGCCAGCAAAACTTGGGGTCCTACGTTCTTC; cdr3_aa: CASKTWGPTFF
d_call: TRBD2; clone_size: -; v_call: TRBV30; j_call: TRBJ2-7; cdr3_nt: TGTGCCTGGAGTGGGACTAGCGGATACTACGAGCAGTACTTC; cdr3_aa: CAWSGTSGYYEQYF
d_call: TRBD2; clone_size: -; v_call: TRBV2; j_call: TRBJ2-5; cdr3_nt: TGTGCCAGCAGTGAACCGGGACTAGCGGGAACCGAAGAGACCCAGTACTTC; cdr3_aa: CASSEPGLAGTEETQYF
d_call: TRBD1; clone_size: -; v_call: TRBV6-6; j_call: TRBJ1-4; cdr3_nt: TGTGCCAGCAGTCTGACCGGGACAGGGAATGAAAAACTGTTTTTT; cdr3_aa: CASSLTGTGNEKLFF
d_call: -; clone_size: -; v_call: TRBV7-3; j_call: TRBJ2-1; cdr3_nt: TGTGCCAGCAGCTTAGCGGCCTACAATGAGCAGTTCTTC; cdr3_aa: CASSLAAYNEQFF
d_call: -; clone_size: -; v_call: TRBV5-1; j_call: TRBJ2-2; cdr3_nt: TGCGCCAGCAGCCCCAGGACAGCATCCCCCCCGAACACCGGGGAGCTGTTTTTT; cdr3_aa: CASSPRTASPPNTGELFF
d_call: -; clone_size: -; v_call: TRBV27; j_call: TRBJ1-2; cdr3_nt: TGTGCCAACAGTCCAGCTGCGAGCAGGGAAAGGTACACCTTC; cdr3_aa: CANSPAASRERYTF
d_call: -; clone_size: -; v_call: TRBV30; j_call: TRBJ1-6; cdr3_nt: TGTGCCTGGAGCCTGGGACCAGTCAATTCACCCCTCCACTTT; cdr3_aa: CAWSLGPVNSPLHF
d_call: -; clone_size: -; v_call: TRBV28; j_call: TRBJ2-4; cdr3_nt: TGTGCCAGCAGACCCACAGGCGTAGCCAAAAACATTCAGTACTTC; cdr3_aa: CASRPTGVAKNIQYF
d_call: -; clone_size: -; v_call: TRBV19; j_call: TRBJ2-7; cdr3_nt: TGTGCCAGTAGTACCGGACGATCCTACGAGCAGTACTTC; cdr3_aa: CASSTGRSYEQYF
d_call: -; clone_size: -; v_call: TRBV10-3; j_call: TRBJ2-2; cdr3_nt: TGTGCCATCAGTGACAGGGGGGCCGCCAGTGGGCTGTTTTTT; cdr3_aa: CAISDRGAASGLFF
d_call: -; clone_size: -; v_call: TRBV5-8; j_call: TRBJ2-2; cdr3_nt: TGTGCCAGCAGCTTGGCCGTTAGGAACACCGGGGAGCTGTTTTTT; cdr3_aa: CASSLAVRNTGELFF
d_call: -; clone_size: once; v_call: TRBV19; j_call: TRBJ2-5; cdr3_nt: TGTGCCAGTAGTAGGACTCTCGCGCAAGAGACCCAGTACTTC; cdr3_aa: CASSRTLAQETQYF
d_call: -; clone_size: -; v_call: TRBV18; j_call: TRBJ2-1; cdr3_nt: TGTGCCAGCTCACCGCGCCTACGGGGCTCCTACAATGAGCAGTTCTTC; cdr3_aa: CASSPRLRGSYNEQFF
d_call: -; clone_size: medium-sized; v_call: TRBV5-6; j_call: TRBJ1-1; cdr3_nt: TGTGCCAGCAGCTTGGCCAGGGAGAGGTACACTGAAGCTTTCTTT; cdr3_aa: CASSLARERYTEAFF
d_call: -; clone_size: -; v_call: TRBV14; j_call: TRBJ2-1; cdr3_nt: TGTGCCAGCACCCCGCAGAGGGTGGGGGAGCAGTTCTTC; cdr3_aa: CASTPQRVGEQFF
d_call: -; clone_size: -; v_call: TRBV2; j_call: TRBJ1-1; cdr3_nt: TGTGCCAGCAGTGTATCCACGATTAACACTGAAGCTTTCTTT; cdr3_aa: CASSVSTINTEAFF
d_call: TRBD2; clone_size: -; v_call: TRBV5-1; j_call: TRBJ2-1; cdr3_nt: TGCGCCAGCAGCTTGGCTTCCCCCTCCGGGACTAGAATTGTAAATGAGCAGTTCTTC; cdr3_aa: CASSLASPSGTRIVNEQFF
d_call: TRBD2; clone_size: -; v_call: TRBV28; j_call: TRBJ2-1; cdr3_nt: TGTGCCAGCACCTCCGGGACTAGGCGCGAGCAGTTCTTC; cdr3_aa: CASTSGTRREQFF
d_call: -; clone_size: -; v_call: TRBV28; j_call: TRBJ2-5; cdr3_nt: TGTGCCAGCAGTTTAGAAACAAGGGTTCGGGAGACCCAGTACTTC; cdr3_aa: CASSLETRVRETQYF
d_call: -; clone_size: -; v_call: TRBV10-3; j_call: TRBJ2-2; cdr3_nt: TGTGCCATCAGTGAGTCGAACGGGATGAACACCGGGGAGCTGTTTTTT; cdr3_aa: CAISESNGMNTGELFF
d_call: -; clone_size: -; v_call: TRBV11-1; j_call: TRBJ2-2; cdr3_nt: TGTGCCAGCAGCACAGCCAGGGGCACCGGGGAGCTGTTTTTT; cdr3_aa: CASSTARGTGELFF
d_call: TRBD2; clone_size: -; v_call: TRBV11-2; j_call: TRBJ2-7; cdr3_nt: TGTGCCAGCAGCCCTCGGGGGGGCTACCTTAACGAGCAGTACTTC; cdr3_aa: CASSPRGGYLNEQYF
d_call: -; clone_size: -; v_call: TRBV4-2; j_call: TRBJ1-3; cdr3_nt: TGTGCCAGCAGCCAAGGCAGCTCTGGAAACACCATATATTTT; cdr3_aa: CASSQGSSGNTIYF
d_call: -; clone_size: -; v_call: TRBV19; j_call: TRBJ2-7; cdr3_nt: TGTGCCAGTAGTATCGTGATCTCTGGGGGTCAGTACTTC; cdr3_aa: CASSIVISGGQYF
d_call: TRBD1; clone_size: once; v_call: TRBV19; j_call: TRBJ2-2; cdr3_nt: TGTGCCAGTAGGACGGACAGGGGGATAGTTGACACCGGGGAGCTGTTTTTT; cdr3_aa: CASRTDRGIVDTGELFF
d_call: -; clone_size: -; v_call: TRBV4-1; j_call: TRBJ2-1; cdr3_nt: TGCGCCAGCAGCCAAACATTAGTCAGTGAGCAGTTCTTC; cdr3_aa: CASSQTLVSEQFF
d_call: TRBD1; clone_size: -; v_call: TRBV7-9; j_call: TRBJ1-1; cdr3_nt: TGTGCCAGCAGCCCCGACAGGGGGTTCACTGAAGCTTTCTTT; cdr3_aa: CASSPDRGFTEAFF
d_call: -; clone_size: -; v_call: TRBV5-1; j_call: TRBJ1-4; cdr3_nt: TGCGCCAGCAGCTCCGGGAAGACGGGTGCTTCTAATGAAAAACTGTTTTTT; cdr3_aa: CASSSGKTGASNEKLFF
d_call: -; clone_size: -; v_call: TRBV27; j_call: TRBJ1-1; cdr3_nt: TGTGCCAGCAGCCGGGACAACATGAACACTGAAGCTTTCTTT; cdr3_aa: CASSRDNMNTEAFF
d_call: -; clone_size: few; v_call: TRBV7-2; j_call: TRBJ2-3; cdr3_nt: TGTGCCAGCAGCTTAGCTTCCGGGAGTGGCACAGATACGCAGTATTTT; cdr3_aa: CASSLASGSGTDTQYF
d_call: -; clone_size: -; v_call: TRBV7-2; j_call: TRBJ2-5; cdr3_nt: TGTGCCAGCAGCTTAGAGATCCCCCCAAGGGCGGACCAGTACTTC; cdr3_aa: CASSLEIPPRADQYF
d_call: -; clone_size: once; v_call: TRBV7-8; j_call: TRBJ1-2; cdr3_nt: TGTGCCAGCAGCTTAGAGGCGGCTAACTATGGCTACACCTTC; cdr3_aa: CASSLEAANYGYTF
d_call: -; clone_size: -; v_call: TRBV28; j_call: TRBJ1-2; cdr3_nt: TGTGCCAGCAGTTTTCTGTTCCCTTACCCTAACTATGGCTACACCTTC; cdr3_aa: CASSFLFPYPNYGYTF
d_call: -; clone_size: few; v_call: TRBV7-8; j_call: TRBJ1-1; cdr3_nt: TGTGCCAGCAGCTTAGATGGCACCGTGAACACTGAAGCTTTCTTT; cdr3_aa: CASSLDGTVNTEAFF
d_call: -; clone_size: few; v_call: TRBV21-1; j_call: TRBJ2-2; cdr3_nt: TGTGCCAGCAGAAACACCGGGGAGCTGTTTTTT; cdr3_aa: CASRNTGELFF
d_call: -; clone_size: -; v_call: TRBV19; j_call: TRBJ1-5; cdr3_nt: TGTGCCAGTAGTACCCACGGACAGAGTAGCAATCAGCCCCAGCATTTT; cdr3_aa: CASSTHGQSSNQPQHF
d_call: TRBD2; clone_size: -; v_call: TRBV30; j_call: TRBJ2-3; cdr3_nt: TGTGCCTGGAGGAAAGGTCCTAGCGGGAGAGAAACAGATACGCAGTATTTT; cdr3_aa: CAWRKGPSGRETDTQYF
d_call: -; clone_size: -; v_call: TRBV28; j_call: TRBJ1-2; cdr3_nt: TGTGCCAGCAGTTCCCAGCGGGGGCCGAACTATGGCTACACCTTC; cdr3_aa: CASSSQRGPNYGYTF
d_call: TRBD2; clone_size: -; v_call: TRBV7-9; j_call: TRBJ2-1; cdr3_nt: TGTGCCAGCAGCGAAGGGACTAGCGGGAGCTACAATGAGCAGTTCTTC; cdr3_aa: CASSEGTSGSYNEQFF
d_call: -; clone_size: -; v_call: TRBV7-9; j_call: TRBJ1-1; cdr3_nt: TGTGCCAGCAGCTTAGGGAAGGGCACTGAAGCTTTCTTT; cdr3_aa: CASSLGKGTEAFF
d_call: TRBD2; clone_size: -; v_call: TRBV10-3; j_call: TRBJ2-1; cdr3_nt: TGTGCCATCAGTGATGCCCTAGCGGGAGATGAGCAGTTCTTC; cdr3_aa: CAISDALAGDEQFF
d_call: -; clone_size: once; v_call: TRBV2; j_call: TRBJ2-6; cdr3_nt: TGTGCCAGCAGGGCGCTGGGGGCTGGGGCCAACGTCCTGACTTTC; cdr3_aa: CASRALGAGANVLTF
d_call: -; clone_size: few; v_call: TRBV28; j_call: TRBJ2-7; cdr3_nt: TGTGCCAGCATGAGGTCGGATTACGAGCAGTACTTC; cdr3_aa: CASMRSDYEQYF
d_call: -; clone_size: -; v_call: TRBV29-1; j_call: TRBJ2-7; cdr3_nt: TGCAGCGTTGGTAGTAACTCCTACGAGCAGTACTTC; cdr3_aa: CSVGSNSYEQYF
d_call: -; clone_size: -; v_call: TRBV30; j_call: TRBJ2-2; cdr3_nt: TGTGCCTGGAGTGCGGTCGCCCCCGGGGAGCTGTTTTTT; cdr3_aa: CAWSAVAPGELFF
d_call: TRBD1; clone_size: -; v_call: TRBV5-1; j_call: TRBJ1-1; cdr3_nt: TGCGCCAGCACCGATGCCAGGGGGAGCACTGAAGCTTTCTTT; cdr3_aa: CASTDARGSTEAFF
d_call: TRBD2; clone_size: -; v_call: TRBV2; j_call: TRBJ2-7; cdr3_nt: TGTGCCAGCAAGGTAGCGGGAGGGCCTTCTGGTGAGCAGTACTTC; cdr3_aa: CASKVAGGPSGEQYF